These T cell receptor beta chains were read from a single sample in a study of blood T cell repertoires in COVID-19. Using immunoSEQ multiplex PCR, the repertoire was profiled, and TCRdb retains in-frame clones only, with some absent. This sample has around 240,000 clones, with around 80% found just once. The sample taken for sequencing was peripheral blood. Source of these receptors: a woman aged 40 to 50 who had recovered from COVID-19. Both conserved end residues are part of each CDR3. D genes are given only for firm matches. Where a row states a size, it is once, few, many or the class of an expanded clone; other rows omit it.

size: -; J: TRBJ1-6; V: TRBV6-5; D: -; CDR3: CASTPRPAGVGPLHF; DNA: TGTGCCAGCACCCCTCGCCCCGCAGGGGTTGGTCCCCTCCACTTT
size: -; J: TRBJ2-7; V: TRBV7-9; D: -; CDR3: CASSIDRSSSYEQYF; DNA: TGTGCCAGCTCAATCGACAGGTCCTCGTCATACGAGCAGTACTTC
size: -; J: TRBJ2-7; V: TRBV11-3; D: -; CDR3: CASSSRLVGGSRQYF; DNA: TGTGCCAGCAGCTCTCGACTAGTCGGCGGGTCTAGGCAGTACTTC
size: many; J: TRBJ1-2; V: TRBV18; D: -; CDR3: CASSPDSALNYGYTF; DNA: TGTGCCAGCTCACCGGACAGTGCTCTTAACTATGGCTACACCTTC
size: -; J: TRBJ2-1; V: TRBV13; D: -; CDR3: CASSWGRTVDNEQFF; DNA: TGTGCCAGCAGCTGGGGCCGGACAGTAGACAATGAGCAGTTCTTC
size: -; J: TRBJ1-2; V: TRBV19; D: -; CDR3: CASSTGNGGYTF; DNA: TGTGCCAGTAGTACAGGGAACGGTGGCTACACCTTC
size: -; J: TRBJ2-1; V: TRBV7-9; D: -; CDR3: CASSFGDGAYNEQFF; DNA: TGTGCCAGCAGCTTCGGTGACGGGGCCTACAATGAGCAGTTCTTC
size: few; J: TRBJ1-1; V: TRBV27; D: TRBD1; CDR3: CASRNRGRTEAFF; DNA: TGTGCCAGCAGGAACAGGGGGCGAACTGAAGCTTTCTTT
size: -; J: TRBJ2-5; V: TRBV7-8; D: TRBD2; CDR3: CASSLGASGGSFQETQYF; DNA: TGTGCCAGCAGCTTAGGCGCTAGCGGGGGGAGTTTTCAAGAGACCCAGTACTTC
size: -; J: TRBJ2-1; V: TRBV19; D: TRBD2; CDR3: CASSIWGGRQFF; DNA: TGTGCCAGTAGTATTTGGGGGGGACGACAGTTCTTC
size: -; J: TRBJ1-2; V: TRBV6-2/TRBV6-3; D: TRBD1; CDR3: CASSYSAGGLYGYTF; DNA: TGTGCCAGCAGTTACTCGGCAGGGGGCTTATATGGCTACACCTTC
size: -; J: TRBJ2-7; V: TRBV19; D: -; CDR3: CASSSEIPQGAKQYF; DNA: TGTGCCAGTAGTAGTGAAATACCCCAGGGCGCAAAGCAGTACTTC
size: -; J: TRBJ1-6; V: TRBV7-2; D: -; CDR3: CASRRSSYNSPLHF; DNA: TGTGCCAGCCGTAGGAGCTCCTATAATTCACCCCTCCACTTT
size: -; J: TRBJ1-5; V: TRBV2; D: -; CDR3: CASSGQAYQPQHF; DNA: TGTGCCAGCAGTGGGCAGGCATATCAGCCCCAGCATTTT